Below, 29 T cell receptor beta chains from the same sample are listed, as sequenced in a study of cytomegalovirus exposure and HLA in healthy donors (dated by TCRdb to 2016 to 2017). The library was generated by the immunoSEQ multiplex PCR assay. The multiplex PCR relied on a mix of 60 forward primers for TCR Vbeta segments and 13 reverse primers for TCR Jbeta segments. TCRdb stores this immuneACCESS table with in-frame sequences only. Part of the clones is absent; in the studies checked, under half of the shortfall reflects unresolved V genes, and no reason is known for the rest. The sample table records around 110,000 clones; roughly three quarters of these occur just once. The ten top clones hold roughly 2.3% of the sample. Sequencing was performed on PBMCs. The receptors come from a young man in good health and CMV-seronegative.

CDR3 residues: CASSASRDRIQETQYF. Here the CDR3 DNA reads TGTGCCAGCAGCGCATCCAGGGACAGAATACAAGAGACCCAGTACTTC. The chain carries TRBV9 and TRBJ2-5, with 7 positions matching TRBD1. CDR3 length equals 16 residues. V lost 3 bases, J lost 2 bases, and 10 bases stayed unmatched. Germline loops: CDR1 SGDLS, CDR2 YYNGEE.

This clone appeared a single time. The V gene is TRBV4-3, the J gene TRBJ1-2; 7 bases map to TRBD1. The CDR3 spans 15 residues. Germline assignment: CDR1 LGHNA and CDR2 YSLEER. The V and J ends lost 3 bases and 2 bases, in that order; junction bases with no gene match: 6. CDR3 sequence reads: CASSHLQGGNYGYTF. The CDR3 DNA follows: TGCGCCAGCAGCCACTTGCAGGGGGGCAACTATGGCTACACCTTC.

The chain links TRBV5-1 to TRBJ2-7, with TRBD1 matching over 7 bases. The CDR3 contains 15 residues. Per the germline V gene, CDR1 is SGHRS and CDR2 is YFSETQ. With V trimmed by 4 bases and J by 0 bases, 7 bases remained unmatched. This CDR3 reads CASSLLGTASYEQYF. CDR3 DNA sequence: TGCGCCAGCAGCCTATTAGGGACAGCCTCCTACGAGCAGTACTTC.

The gene calls are TRBV19 and TRBJ2-3, with 13 bases aligning to TRBD2. With V trimmed by 7 bases and J by 4 bases, 8 bases remained unmatched. There are 16 residues in the CDR3. CDR1 is LNHDA, CDR2 SQIVND, per germline (reference sequence). CDR3 loop: CASTPSLAGGSDTQYF. The DNA of the CDR3 is TGTGCCAGTACCCCGTCACTAGCGGGGGGGTCAGATACGCAGTATTTT.

On this clone itself: A junction end diverges from the germline sequence, so it may reflect a read error. The rearrangement uses TRBV5-1 and TRBJ1-2; D unresolved. CDR3 length equals 12 residues. CDR1 and CDR2 from the germline V gene are SGHRS and YFSETQ. The CDR3 loop reads CASSLEGGGYPF. CDR3 bases: TGCGCCAGCAGCTTAGAGGGTGGTGGCTACCCCTTC. The whole variable domain, remainder taken from reference TRBV5-1 and TRBJ1-2, is KAGVTQTPRYLIKTRGQQVTLSCSPISGHRSVSWYQQTPGQGLQFLFEYFSETQRNKGNFPGRFSGRQFSNSRSEMNVSTLELGDSALYLCASSLEGGGYPFGSGTRLTVV.

The V call is TRBV4-2, the J call TRBJ2-6; 7 nucleotides match TRBD2. Germline V gene lookup returns CDR1 LGHNA and CDR2 YNFKEQ. V was clipped by 0 bases and J by 2 bases; unmatched bases: 4. This CDR3 spans 17 amino acids. The CDR3 nucleotides read TGTGCCAGCAGCCAAGATCGGGGGGTCCCTGGGGCCAACGTCCTGACTTTC. This encodes CASSQDRGVPGANVLTF.

This chain joins TRBV19 and TRBJ1-5, with D uncertain. CDR1 and CDR2 (germline): LNHDA, SQIVND (reference sequence). The CDR3 loop spans 15 amino acids. Trimming stripped 1 base from V and 4 bases from J, with 11 bases between. The CDR3 protein is CASSIGRSRNQPQHF. DNA for the CDR3: TGTGCCAGTAGTATAGGCAGGTCGCGAAATCAGCCCCAGCATTTT.

V usage is TRBV4-3 and J usage is TRBJ2-5; D is uncertain. The end of the DNA fits TRBJ2-7 better, so the J call may be wrong. The V gene's germline CDR1 is LGHNA and CDR2 YSLEER. CDR3 length equals 15 residues. This CDR3 is CASSQERQQTYEQYF. In DNA, the CDR3 is TGCGCCAGCAGCCAAGAGAGGCAACAAACCTACGAGCAGTACTTC.

The CDR3 DNA is TGTGCCAGCAGCTCCAGCGGGGGCCGGAACATTCAGTACTTC. Amino acids: CASSSSGGRNIQYF. The chain joins TRBV7-8 to TRBJ2-4; 8 bases line up with TRBD2. Germline V gene data show CDR1 as SGHVS and CDR2 as FQNEAQ. V was clipped by 4 bases and J by 7 bases; unmatched bases: 6. CDR3 length: 14 residues.

The chain joins TRBV9 to TRBJ1-1; perhaps TRBD1 as D (6 bases). Per germline, CDR1 SGDLS and CDR2 YYNGEE. V lost 0 bases and J 5 bases, leaving 11 bases between the germline ends. CDR3 size: 14 residues. The CDR3 here is CASSVGTGMTEAFF. CDR3 coding DNA: TGTGCCAGCAGCGTAGGAACAGGGATGACTGAAGCTTTCTTT.

The chain recombines TRBV5-4 with TRBJ2-2; tentatively, D is TRBD1 (5 bases). Trimming removed 4 bases from V and 4 bases from J, with 14 bases in between. Germline loops: CDR1 SGHNT, CDR2 YYREEE (reference sequence). The CDR3 is 15 amino acids. The CDR3 reads CASSRSRASTGELFF. The CDR3 bases are TGTGCCAGCAGCCGGAGCAGGGCCAGCACCGGGGAGCTGTTTTTT.

This clone was found once. This chain joins TRBV7-7 and TRBJ2-5; 15 nucleotides match TRBD2. Looked up from germline, CDR1 is SSHAT and CDR2 is FNYEAQ (reference sequence). The length of the CDR3 is 17 residues. J lost 5 bases, V lost 4 bases, and 8 bases had no gene match. DNA of the CDR3: TGTGCCAGCAGCTCCGGACTAGCGGGGGGGGGAAAGGAGACCCAGTACTTC. Translation gives CASSSGLAGGGKETQYF.

This rearrangement joins TRBV7-2 to TRBJ2-3; 15 bases line up with TRBD2. CDR1 and CDR2 from the germline V gene are SGHTA and FQGNSA. The CDR3 covers 13 residues. Unmatched junction bases numbered 6, after V lost 11 bases and J lost 9 bases. The chain's CDR3 is CAGGGLAGGTQYF. CDR3 coding DNA: TGTGCCGGGGGGGGACTAGCGGGGGGAACGCAGTATTTT.

This clone was detected only a few times. The rearrangement joins TRBV19 to TRBJ1-1; no clear D gene. The CDR3 is made up of 13 amino acids. Germline CDR1 reads LNHDA; CDR2 reads SQIVND (reference sequence). V was clipped by 5 bases and J by 3 bases, with 10 bases between them. This CDR3 reads CASSVARDTEAFF. In nucleotides, the CDR3 is TGTGCCAGTAGTGTCGCCCGGGACACTGAAGCTTTCTTT.

The V and J genes are TRBV5-1 and TRBJ1-3; TRBD1 matches at 10 bases. The CDR3 length is 18 residues. Germline V gene data show CDR1 as SGHRS and CDR2 as YFSETQ. Trimming at V came to 1 base and at J to 1 base, leaving 8 bases not matched to a gene. This CDR3 reads CASSLYGTGEISGNTIYF. As DNA, the CDR3 is TGCGCCAGCAGCTTGTACGGGACAGGGGAAATTTCTGGAAACACCATATATTTT.

V is TRBV27 and J is TRBJ1-2; 8 nucleotides line up with TRBD1. Trimming removed 6 bases from V and 5 bases from J; junction bases left unmatched: 11. Germline loops: CDR1 MNHEY, CDR2 SMNVEV (reference sequence). This CDR3 contains 15 residues. The CDR3 sequence: CASRPGGALTYGYTF. In DNA form, the CDR3 reads TGTGCCAGCAGGCCAGGGGGCGCCCTTACTTATGGCTACACCTTC.

This clone has only one observation. The rearrangement links TRBV6-1 to TRBJ2-1; 7 nucleotides align to TRBD1. V lost 1 base to trimming and J lost 4 bases; unmatched junction nucleotides: 4. Germline V gene data show CDR1 as MNHNS and CDR2 as SASEGT. The CDR3 totals 15 residues. DNA of the CDR3: TGTGCCAGCAGTGAAGAGGGGGCCGGTTACAATGAGCAGTTCTTC. Its protein is CASSEEGAGYNEQFF.

The chain joins TRBV13 to TRBJ2-7; 8 nucleotides align to TRBD1. Germline V gene sequence: CDR1 PRHDT, CDR2 FYEKMQ (reference sequence). J lost 1 base, V lost 5 bases, and 4 bases had no gene match. This CDR3 region has 14 residues. The CDR3 DNA follows: TGTGCCAGCAGCGACCGGGACAGGTCCTACGAGCAGTACTTC. It codes for CASSDRDRSYEQYF.

There are a few counts of this clone. This sequence joins TRBV6-5 and TRBJ1-1; no definite D call. This CDR3 spans 11 amino acids. Trimming took off 6 bases at V and 5 bases at J, with 7 bases between the two ends. Per the germline V gene, CDR1 is MNHEY and CDR2 is SVGAGI. Here the CDR3 DNA reads TGTGCCAGCAGCGGGTGGACTGAAGCTTTCTTT. It codes for CASSGWTEAFF.

V and J are TRBV7-2 and TRBJ1-1; the D gene is possibly TRBD1 (6 bases). Trimming left V 3 bases short and J 0 bases short, with 8 bases between. Germline V lookup: CDR1 SGHTA, CDR2 FQGNSA. CDR3 length equals 14 residues. The CDR3 spells CASSFWGLNTEAFF. For the CDR3, the DNA is TGTGCCAGCAGCTTCTGGGGGCTGAACACTGAAGCTTTCTTT.

The gene calls are TRBV5-4 and TRBJ1-2, with 7 bases that match TRBD1. J lost 3 bases, V lost 4 bases, and 6 bases had no gene match. Germline values: CDR1 SGHNT, CDR2 YYREEE (reference sequence). This CDR3 region has 14 residues. In DNA, the CDR3 is TGTGCCAGCAGCCCTCCTCAGGGGGACTATGGCTACACCTTC. Its protein is CASSPPQGDYGYTF.

The chain recombines TRBV28 with TRBJ2-2; tentatively, D is TRBD1 (6 bases). V lost 7 bases to trimming and J lost 4 bases, with 13 bases between them. Germline CDR1 reads MDHEN; CDR2 reads SYDVKM. CDR3 size: 14 residues. The CDR3 region is CASTDRIGTGELFF. CDR3 in DNA: TGTGCCAGCACGGACAGAATCGGCACCGGGGAGCTGTTTTTT.

The J gene is TRBJ2-5, the V gene TRBV15, with 8 bases fitting TRBD1. Per the germline V gene, CDR1 is LNHNV and CDR2 is YYDKDF (reference sequence). The V gene end was trimmed by 1 base and the J gene end by 5 bases; junction bases not matched to a gene: 12. The CDR3 loop spans 17 amino acids. CDR3 nucleotides: TGTGCCACCAGCAGAGCACGATCCAGGGGGCGCCCGGAGACCCAGTACTTC. This translates into CATSRARSRGRPETQYF.

The chain is built from TRBV4-2 and TRBJ2-2; D gene unclear. CDR3 size: 15 residues. CDR1 LGHNA and CDR2 YNFKEQ come from the germline V gene. V shed 1 base and J shed 8 bases, with 14 bases lying between them. The CDR3: CASSQAEPASGELFF. CDR3 bases: TGTGCCAGCAGCCAAGCCGAGCCCGCGTCGGGGGAGCTGTTTTTT.

This sequence joins TRBV18 and TRBJ1-4; no clear D. CDR3 length: 19 residues. V dropped 1 base and J dropped 1 base, with 19 bases sitting between them. The germline V gene encodes CDR1 KGHSH and CDR2 LQKENI. The CDR3 nucleotides are TGTGCCAGCTCACCACGCTCCAAGTCCCATACGGGAACTAATGAAAAACTGTTTTTT. Translation gives CASSPRSKSHTGTNEKLFF.

The chain employs TRBV2 and TRBJ2-2; TRBD1 is a possible D gene (6 bases). The ends were cut back, 6 bases at V and 8 bases at J, with 13 bases in the middle. Looked up from germline, CDR1 is SNHLY and CDR2 is FYNNEI. This CDR3 has 13 residues. CDR3 in DNA: TGTGCCAGCAGCAGCCTTAGGGGGGGGGAGCTGTTTTTT. Translating it yields CASSSLRGGELFF.

The V call is TRBV6-5, the J call TRBJ2-7, with 7 bases aligning to TRBD1. The CDR3 has 15 residues. Looked up from germline, CDR1 is MNHEY and CDR2 is SVGAGI. Unmatched junction bases numbered 7, after V lost 5 bases and J lost 0 bases. CDR3: CASSHRGRGSYEQYF. In DNA form, the CDR3 reads TGTGCCAGCAGTCACAGGGGCCGGGGCTCCTACGAGCAGTACTTC.

In nucleotides, the CDR3 is TGCGCCAGCAGCTTGTGGGGAGCAGATACGCAGTATTTT. Protein sequence: CASSLWGADTQYF. The genes are TRBV5-1 and TRBJ2-3; D possibly corresponds to TRBD2 (5 bases). The CDR3 is 13 residues long. Trimming pared 1 base from V and 4 bases from J, leaving 7 bases between. Germline V gene lookup returns CDR1 SGHRS and CDR2 YFSETQ.

CDR3 in amino acids: CASSPLQGPGNIQYF. The CDR3 DNA reads as TGTGCCAGCAGTCCCCTACAGGGGCCGGGAAACATTCAGTACTTC. The chain carries TRBV6-6 and TRBJ2-4, with 7 bases identical to TRBD1. The ends lost 5 bases at V and 6 bases at J; junction bases unmatched: 10. Germline-derived CDR1 and CDR2 are MNHNY and SVGAGI (reference sequence). This CDR3 contains 15 residues.